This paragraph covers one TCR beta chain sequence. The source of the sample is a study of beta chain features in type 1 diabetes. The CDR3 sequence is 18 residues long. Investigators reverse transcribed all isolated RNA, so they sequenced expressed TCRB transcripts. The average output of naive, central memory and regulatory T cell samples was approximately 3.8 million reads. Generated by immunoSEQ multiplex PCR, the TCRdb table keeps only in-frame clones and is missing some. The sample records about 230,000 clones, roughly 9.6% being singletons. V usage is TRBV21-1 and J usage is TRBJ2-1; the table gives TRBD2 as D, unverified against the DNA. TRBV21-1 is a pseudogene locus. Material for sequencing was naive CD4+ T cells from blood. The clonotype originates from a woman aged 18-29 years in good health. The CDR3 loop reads CASSAGLAGISSYNEQFF. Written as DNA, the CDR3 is TGTGCCAGCAGCGCCGGACTAGCGGGAATAAGCTCCTACAATGAGCAGTTCTTC.